This T cell receptor (beta chain) was retrieved from a study of blood T cell repertoires in COVID-19. Study overall: From T cells, B-cell-depleted T cells, or PBMCs came the material, which was cDNA or gDNA.

A word on this clone: At one boundary the junction diverges from the germline segment, which might be a read error.

Profiling relied on immunoSEQ multiplex PCR, and the TCRdb table lists in-frame clones only, not all of them. In the table there are 240,000 or so clones, about 88% of which are singletons. The germline V gene has CDR1 MNHNY and CDR2 SVGAGI (reference sequence). The CDR3 is 15 residues long. The chain combines TRBV6-6 with TRBJ1-5; D gene ambiguous. The sequencing input was peripheral blood. The source of this sequence is a woman in her 70s with active or convalescent COVID-19. The DNA of the CDR3 is TGTGCCAGCAGTAACTCTCAGGATAGCAATCAGCCCCAGCATTTT. Protein product: CASSNSQDSNQPQHF.